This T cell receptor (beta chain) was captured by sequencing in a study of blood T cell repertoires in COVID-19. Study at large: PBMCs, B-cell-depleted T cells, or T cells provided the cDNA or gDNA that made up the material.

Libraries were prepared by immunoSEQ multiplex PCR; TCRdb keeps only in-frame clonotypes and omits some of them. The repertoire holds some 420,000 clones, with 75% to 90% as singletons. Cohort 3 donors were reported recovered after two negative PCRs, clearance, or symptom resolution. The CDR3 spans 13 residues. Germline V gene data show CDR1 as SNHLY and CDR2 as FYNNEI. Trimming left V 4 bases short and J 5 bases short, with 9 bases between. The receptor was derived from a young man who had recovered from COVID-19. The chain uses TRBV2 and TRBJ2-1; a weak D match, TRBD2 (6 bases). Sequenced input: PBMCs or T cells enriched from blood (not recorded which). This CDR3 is CASSVSGDNEQFF. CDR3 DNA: TGTGCCAGCAGTGTATCGGGGGACAATGAGCAGTTCTTC.